What follows describes a single T cell receptor (beta chain). Other nucleotide sequences from this sample produce the same CDR3. This entry belongs to a study of shared clonotypes between healthy human individuals. The CDR3 totals 13 residues. V lost 2 bases, J lost 4 bases, and 5 bases lay in between. The germline V gene encodes CDR1 KGHSH and CDR2 LQKENI. The test was conducted at deep level. Sequencing was performed with immunoSEQ multiplex PCR; in TCRdb, only in-frame clones are kept and a portion is missing. The sample shows around 980,000 clones, 75% to 80% of them seen only once. Specimen: memory CD4+ T cells from PBMCs. Subset here: CD45RA-negative fraction. The chain recombines TRBV18 with TRBJ1-4, with unresolved D. The sequence derives from a man aged 18 to 29 in good health. Some clones in this sample may be carry-over from other donors' samples. CDR3 loop: CASSPGFNEKLFF. CDR3 nucleotides: TGTGCCAGCTCACCAGGGTTTAATGAAAAACTGTTTTTT.